This note documents a single T cell receptor (beta chain) sequence. Its antigen remains unidentified. Qualities for individual bases were not recorded, and no much larger clone is one base off. This sample was included in a study of early T cells in non-severe SARS-CoV-2 infection (dated by TCRdb to about 2021). Background for the entire study: Bulk RNA from unsorted whole blood was used for TCR sequencing, so alpha and beta chains could not be paired.

This was a case-control study nested in a cohort of healthcare workers in London, UK, who had nasopharyngeal swab PCR tests and blood samples taken every week. Between 23 and 31 March 2020, the week of the UK lockdown, healthcare workers were enrolled and then followed up weekly for as long as 16 weeks. Overall study results and their limits: VDJdb matching was skewed toward anti-spike CD8 responses, so virus-specific expansions were likely underestimated and private and CD4 specificities were missed.

Library construction relied on 5' RACE. The reads were generated on a NextSeq 500. In the TCR library protocol, unique molecular identifiers were attached to individual cDNA molecules to correct for PCR bias and sequencing error. Both TCR alpha and beta chains were sequenced, and tight co-correlation was observed between alpha and beta sequence abundances in each sample. Per the source publication's procedure: V gene, J gene and CDR3 annotation of TCR sequences was performed with Decombinator V4. Expanded TCRs were defined as changing significantly between any two time points under a Poisson model with p below 0.0001. TCR abundances were normalised to the total number of TCRs sequenced per sample and were expressed as counts per million. TRAV1-2 paired with TRAJ12, TRAJ20 or TRAJ33 defined MAIT TCRs, while TRAV10 paired with TRAJ18 defined iNKT TCRs. A search of VDJdb, accessed on 1 November 2021, was run for TCRs annotated to CMV, EBV and SARS-CoV-2, with TCRs annotated for multiple antigens excluded. Starting from the raw public reads, TCRdb applied fastp trimming at Q25, assembled clones with MiXCR and retained in-frame beta chains. Rows are unified per CDR3 protein, each entry keeping the most common DNA and genes. It is TCRdb's table, rather than the study itself, that gives the V and J calls and clone size. The sample has about 83,000 distinct CDR3 sequences on record, approximately 13% of them singletons. The ten largest clonotypes hold approximately 7% of the sample.

V lost 5 bases and J lost 5 bases, and the count of bases not matched to a germline gene is 8. Sequences MNHNY (CDR1) and SVGAGI (CDR2) are obtained from the germline V gene (reference sequence). Reading from cysteine to phenylalanine, the CDR3 counts 14 amino acids. Just the 42-base CDR3 DNA is kept, in frame starting at base 1. Material: whole blood. This clonotype was obtained from an adult who was a healthcare worker with PCR-confirmed SARS-CoV-2 infection or an uninfected control (not recorded which). The rearranged chain carries TRBV6-6 and TRBJ2-7; 8 nucleotides in the junction match TRBD2. Read as DNA, the sequence is TGTGCCAGCAGTCTTACGGGAGGGTCCCACGAGCAGTACTTC. Its coded protein is CASSLTGGSHEQYF.